The sequence of this TCR beta chain was determined in a study of OX40 agonist ivuxolimab in advanced cancers. Study overall: The patients' treatment was ivuxolimab, an agonistic anti-OX40 (CD134) antibody. People who had prior anti-PD-1, anti-PD-L1 or anti-CTLA-4 therapy could take part, and approximately 44% had some.

Study-wide results and limits: On average, a greater number of expanded clones characterised CD8+ T cells relative to CD4+. Part of the nonresponder group also had normalized T-cell clonal expansion that was low.

This CDR3 contains 15 residues. V was shortened by 4 bases and J by 8 bases, with 17 bases between the two germline ends. Germline values: CDR1 MNHNS, CDR2 SASEGT. Notes on this clone: No antigen is known for it.

Some clones are missing from TCRdb's copy, which holds only in-frame ones; the method was immunoSEQ multiplex PCR. The table has 80,000 or so clones, roughly nine tenths seen once; the top ten hold about 8.6%. The clonotype was recovered from an adult with an advanced solid tumor such as melanoma, head and neck, liver or kidney cancer. The source material was CD4+ or CD8+ T cells sorted from blood, sampled in a trial of the OX40 agonist ivuxolimab. The chain recombines TRBV6-1 with TRBJ1-4; perhaps TRBD1 as D (5 bases). The CDR3 region is CASSAQGSSDEKLFF. The CDR3 DNA is TGTGCCAGCAGTGCCCAGGGTTCGTCGGACGAAAAACTGTTTTTT.